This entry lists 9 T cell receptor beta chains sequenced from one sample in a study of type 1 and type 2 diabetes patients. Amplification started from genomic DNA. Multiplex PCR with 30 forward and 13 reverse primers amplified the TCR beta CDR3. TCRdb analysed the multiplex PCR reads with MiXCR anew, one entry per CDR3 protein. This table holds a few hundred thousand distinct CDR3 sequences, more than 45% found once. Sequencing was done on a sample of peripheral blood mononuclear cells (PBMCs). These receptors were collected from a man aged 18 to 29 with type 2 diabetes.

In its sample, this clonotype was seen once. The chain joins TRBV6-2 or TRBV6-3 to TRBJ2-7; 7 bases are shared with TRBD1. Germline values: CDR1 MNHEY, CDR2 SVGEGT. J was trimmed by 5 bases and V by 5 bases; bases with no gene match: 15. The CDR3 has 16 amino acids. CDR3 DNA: TGTGCCAGCAGTATAGCAAGCTACAGGGGTTGGGACGAGCAGTACTTC. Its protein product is CASSIASYRGWDEQYF.

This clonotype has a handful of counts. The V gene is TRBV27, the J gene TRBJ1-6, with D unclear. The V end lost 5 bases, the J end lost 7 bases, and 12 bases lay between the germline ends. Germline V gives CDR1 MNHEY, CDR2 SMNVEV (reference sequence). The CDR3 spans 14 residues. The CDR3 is CASSIRTANSPLHF. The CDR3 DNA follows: TGTGCCAGCAGTATAAGGACGGCCAATTCACCCCTCCACTTT.

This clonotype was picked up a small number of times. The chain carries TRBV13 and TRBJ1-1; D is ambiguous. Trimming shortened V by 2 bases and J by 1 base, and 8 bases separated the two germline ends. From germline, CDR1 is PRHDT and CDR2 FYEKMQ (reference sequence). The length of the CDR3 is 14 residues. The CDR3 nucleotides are TGTGCCAGCAGCTTAATCGTTGAGAACACTGAAGCTTTCTTT. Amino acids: CASSLIVENTEAFF.

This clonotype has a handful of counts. This CDR3 reads CASSTGGPGTQYF. CDR3 bases: TGTGCCAGCAGTACGGGGGGGCCGGGGACCCAGTACTTC. The chain is built from TRBV6-6 and TRBJ2-5, with 8 nucleotides matching TRBD2. In germline, CDR1 is MNHNY, CDR2 SVGAGI (reference sequence). V shed 5 bases, J shed 7 bases, and the junction held 6 bases outside the gene matches. The CDR3 contains 13 residues.

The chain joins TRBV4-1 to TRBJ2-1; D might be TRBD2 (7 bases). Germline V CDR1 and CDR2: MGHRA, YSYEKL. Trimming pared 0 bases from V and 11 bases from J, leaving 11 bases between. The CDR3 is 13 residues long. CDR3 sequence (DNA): TGCGCCAGCAGCCAAGACAGCGGGACAAAGCAGTTCTTC. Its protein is CASSQDSGTKQFF.

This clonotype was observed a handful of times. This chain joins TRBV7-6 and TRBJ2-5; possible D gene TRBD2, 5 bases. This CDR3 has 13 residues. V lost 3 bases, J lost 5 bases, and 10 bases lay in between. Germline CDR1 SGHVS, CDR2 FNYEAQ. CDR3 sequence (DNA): TGTGCCAGCAGCTTCAAGCGGTGGGAGACCCAGTACTTC. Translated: CASSFKRWETQYF.

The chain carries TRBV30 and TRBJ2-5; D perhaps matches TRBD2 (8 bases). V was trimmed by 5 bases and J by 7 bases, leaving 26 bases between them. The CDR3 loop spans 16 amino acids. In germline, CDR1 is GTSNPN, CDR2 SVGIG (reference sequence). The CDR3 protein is CAWSHAGGRGRSTQYF. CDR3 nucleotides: TGTGCCTGGTCCCACGCGGGGGGAAGGGGGCGCTCGACCCAGTACTTC.

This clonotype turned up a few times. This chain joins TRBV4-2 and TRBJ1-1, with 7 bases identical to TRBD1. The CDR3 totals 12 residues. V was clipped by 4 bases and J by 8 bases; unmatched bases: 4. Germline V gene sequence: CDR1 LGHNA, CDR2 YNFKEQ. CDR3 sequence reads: CASSPGTEEAFF. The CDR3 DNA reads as TGTGCCAGCAGCCCGGGGACAGAGGAAGCTTTCTTT.

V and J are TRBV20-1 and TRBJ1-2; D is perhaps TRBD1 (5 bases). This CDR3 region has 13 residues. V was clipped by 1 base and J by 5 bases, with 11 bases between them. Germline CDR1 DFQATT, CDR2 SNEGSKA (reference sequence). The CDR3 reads CSARVGGRYGYTF. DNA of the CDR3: TGCAGTGCTAGAGTTGGGGGAAGGTATGGCTACACCTTC.